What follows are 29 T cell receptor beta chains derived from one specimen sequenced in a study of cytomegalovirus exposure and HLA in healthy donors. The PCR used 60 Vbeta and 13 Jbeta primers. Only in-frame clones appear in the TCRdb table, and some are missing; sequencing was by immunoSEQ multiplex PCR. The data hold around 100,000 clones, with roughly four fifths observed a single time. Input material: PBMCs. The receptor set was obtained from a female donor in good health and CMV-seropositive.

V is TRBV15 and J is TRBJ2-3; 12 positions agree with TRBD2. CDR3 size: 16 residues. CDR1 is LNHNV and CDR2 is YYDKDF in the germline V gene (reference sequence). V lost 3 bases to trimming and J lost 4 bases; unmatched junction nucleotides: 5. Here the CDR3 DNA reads TGTGCCACCAGCAGGACTAGCGGGAGTGTCCCAGATACGCAGTATTTT. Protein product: CATSRTSGSVPDTQYF.

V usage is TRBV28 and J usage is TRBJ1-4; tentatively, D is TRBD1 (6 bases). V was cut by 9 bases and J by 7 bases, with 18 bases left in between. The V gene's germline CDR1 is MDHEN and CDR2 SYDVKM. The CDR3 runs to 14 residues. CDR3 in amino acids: CASCVGQGGEKLFF. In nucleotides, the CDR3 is TGTGCCAGTTGCGTTGGGCAAGGGGGTGAAAAACTGTTTTTT.

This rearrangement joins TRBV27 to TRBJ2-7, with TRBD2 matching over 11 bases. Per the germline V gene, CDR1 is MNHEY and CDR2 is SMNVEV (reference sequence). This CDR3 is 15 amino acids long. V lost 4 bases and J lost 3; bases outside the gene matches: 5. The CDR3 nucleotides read TGTGCCAGCAGTTCAACCGGGACTAGCGGCTACGAGCAGTACTTC. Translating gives CASSSTGTSGYEQYF.

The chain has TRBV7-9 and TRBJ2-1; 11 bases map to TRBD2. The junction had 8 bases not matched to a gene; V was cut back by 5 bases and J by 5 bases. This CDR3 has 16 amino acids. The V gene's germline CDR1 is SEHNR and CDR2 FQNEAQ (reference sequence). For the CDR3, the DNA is TGTGCCAGCAGCCCCCATAGCGGGAGGGAAAACAATGAGCAGTTCTTC. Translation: CASSPHSGRENNEQFF.

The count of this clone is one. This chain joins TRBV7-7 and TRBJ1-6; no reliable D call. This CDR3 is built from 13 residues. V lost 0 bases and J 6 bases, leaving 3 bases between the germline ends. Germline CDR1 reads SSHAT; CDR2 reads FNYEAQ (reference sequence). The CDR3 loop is CASSLASNSPLHF. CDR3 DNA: TGTGCCAGCAGCTTAGCCTCTAATTCACCCCTCCACTTT.

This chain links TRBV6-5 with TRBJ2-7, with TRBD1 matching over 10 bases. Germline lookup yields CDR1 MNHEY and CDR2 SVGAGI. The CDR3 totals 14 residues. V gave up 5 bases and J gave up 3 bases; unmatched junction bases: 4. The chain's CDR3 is CASSPGQGSYEQYF. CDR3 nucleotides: TGTGCCAGCAGTCCGGGACAGGGGAGCTACGAGCAGTACTTC.

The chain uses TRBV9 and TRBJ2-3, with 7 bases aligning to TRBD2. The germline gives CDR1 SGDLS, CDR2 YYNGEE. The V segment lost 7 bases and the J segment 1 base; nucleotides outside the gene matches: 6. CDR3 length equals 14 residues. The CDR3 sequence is CASGGGSGTDTQYF. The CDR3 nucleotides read TGTGCCAGCGGGGGGGGTAGCGGCACAGATACGCAGTATTTT.

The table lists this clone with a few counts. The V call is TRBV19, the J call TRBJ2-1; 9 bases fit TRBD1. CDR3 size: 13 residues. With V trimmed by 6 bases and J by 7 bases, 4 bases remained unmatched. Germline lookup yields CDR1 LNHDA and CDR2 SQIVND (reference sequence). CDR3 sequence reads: CASRRDRANEQFF. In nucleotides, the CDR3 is TGTGCCAGTAGAAGGGACAGGGCGAATGAGCAGTTCTTC.

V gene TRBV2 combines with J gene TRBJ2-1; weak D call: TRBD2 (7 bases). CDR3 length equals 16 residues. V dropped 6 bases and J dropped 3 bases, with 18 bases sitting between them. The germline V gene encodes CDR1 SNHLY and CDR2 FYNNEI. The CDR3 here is CASRPPGGAGYNEQFF. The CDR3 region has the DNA TGTGCCAGCAGGCCTCCTGGGGGGGCAGGCTACAATGAGCAGTTCTTC. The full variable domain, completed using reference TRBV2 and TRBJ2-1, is EPEVTQTPSHQVTQMGQEVILRCVPISNHLYFYWYRQILGQKVEFLVSFYNNEISEKSEIFDDQFSVERPDGSNFTLKIRSTKLEDSAMYFCASRPPGGAGYNEQFFGPGTRLTVL.

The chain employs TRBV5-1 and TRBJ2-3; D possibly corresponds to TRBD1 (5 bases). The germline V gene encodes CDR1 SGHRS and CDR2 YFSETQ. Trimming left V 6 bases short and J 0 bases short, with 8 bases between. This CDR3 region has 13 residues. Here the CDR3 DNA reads TGCGCCAGCACCTGGGGCAGCACAGATACGCAGTATTTT. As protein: CASTWGSTDTQYF.

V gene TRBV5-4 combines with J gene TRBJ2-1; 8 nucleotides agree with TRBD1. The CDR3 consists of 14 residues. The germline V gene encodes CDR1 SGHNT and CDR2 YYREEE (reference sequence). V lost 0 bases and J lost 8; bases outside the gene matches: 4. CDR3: CASSLGQGWDEQFF. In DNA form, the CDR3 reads TGTGCCAGCAGCTTGGGACAGGGGTGGGATGAGCAGTTCTTC.

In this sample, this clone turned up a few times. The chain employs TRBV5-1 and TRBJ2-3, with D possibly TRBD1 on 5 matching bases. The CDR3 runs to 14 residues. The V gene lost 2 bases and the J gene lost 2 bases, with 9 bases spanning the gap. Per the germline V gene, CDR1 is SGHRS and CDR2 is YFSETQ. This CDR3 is CASSLRQFTDTQYF. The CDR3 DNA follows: TGCGCCAGCAGCTTACGACAGTTCACAGATACGCAGTATTTT.

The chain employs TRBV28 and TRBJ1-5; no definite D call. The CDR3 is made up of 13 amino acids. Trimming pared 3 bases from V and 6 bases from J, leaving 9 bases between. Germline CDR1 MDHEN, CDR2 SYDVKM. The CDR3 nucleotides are TGTGCCAGCAGTTTTTCGGTGGTTCAGCCCCAGCATTTT. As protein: CASSFSVVQPQHF.

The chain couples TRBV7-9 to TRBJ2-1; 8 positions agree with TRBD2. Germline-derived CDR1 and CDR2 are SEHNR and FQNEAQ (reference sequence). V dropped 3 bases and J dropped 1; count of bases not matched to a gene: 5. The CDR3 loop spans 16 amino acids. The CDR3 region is CASSLWASGSYNEQFF. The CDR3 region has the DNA TGTGCCAGCAGCTTGTGGGCTAGCGGGTCCTACAATGAGCAGTTCTTC.

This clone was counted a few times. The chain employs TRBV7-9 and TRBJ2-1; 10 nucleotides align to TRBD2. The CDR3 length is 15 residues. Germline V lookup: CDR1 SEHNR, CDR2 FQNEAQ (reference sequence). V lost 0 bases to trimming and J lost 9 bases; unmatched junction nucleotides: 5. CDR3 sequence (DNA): TGTGCCAGCAGCTTAGCCCTAGCGGGAGAGAGTGAGCAGTTCTTC. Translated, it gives CASSLALAGESEQFF.

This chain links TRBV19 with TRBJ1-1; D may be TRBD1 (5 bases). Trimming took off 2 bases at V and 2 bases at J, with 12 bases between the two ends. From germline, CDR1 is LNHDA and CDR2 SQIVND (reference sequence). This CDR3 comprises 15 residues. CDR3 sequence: CASSISNRINTEAFF. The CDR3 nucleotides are TGTGCCAGTAGTATAAGTAACAGGATCAACACTGAAGCTTTCTTT.

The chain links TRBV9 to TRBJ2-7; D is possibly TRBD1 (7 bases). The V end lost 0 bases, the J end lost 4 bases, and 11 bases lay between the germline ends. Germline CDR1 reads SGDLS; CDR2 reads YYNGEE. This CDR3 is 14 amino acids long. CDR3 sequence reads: CASSVDAGGYEQYF. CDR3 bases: TGTGCCAGCAGCGTAGATGCAGGGGGGTACGAGCAGTACTTC. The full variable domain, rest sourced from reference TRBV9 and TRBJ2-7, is DSGVTQTPKHLITATGQRVTLRCSPRSGDLSVYWYQQSLDQGLQFLIQYYNGEERAKGNILERFSAQQFPDLHSELNLSSLELGDSALYFCASSVDAGGYEQYFGPGTRLTVT.

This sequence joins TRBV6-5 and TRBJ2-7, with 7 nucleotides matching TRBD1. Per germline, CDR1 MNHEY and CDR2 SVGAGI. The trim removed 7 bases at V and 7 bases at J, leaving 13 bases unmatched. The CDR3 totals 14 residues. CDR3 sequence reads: CASTERRGPGEQYF. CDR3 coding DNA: TGTGCCAGCACCGAAAGAAGGGGGCCTGGGGAGCAGTACTTC.

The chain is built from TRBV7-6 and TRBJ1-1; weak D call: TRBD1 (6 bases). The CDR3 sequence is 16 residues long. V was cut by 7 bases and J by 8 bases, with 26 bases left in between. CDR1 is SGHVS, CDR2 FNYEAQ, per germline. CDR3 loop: CASTNFGGLGGGEAFF. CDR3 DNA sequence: TGTGCCAGCACCAATTTCGGGGGGTTGGGGGGCGGCGAAGCTTTCTTT.

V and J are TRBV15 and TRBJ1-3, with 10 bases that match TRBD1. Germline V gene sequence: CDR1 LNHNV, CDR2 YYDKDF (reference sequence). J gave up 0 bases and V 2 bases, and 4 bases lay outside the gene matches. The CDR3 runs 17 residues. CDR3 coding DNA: TGTGCCACCAGCAGATTTGGACAGGGGGACTCTGGAAACACCATATATTTT. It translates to CATSRFGQGDSGNTIYF.

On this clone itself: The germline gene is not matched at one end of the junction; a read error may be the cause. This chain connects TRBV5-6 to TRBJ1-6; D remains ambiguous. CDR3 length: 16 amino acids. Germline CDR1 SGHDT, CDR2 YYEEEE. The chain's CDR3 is CARSLPGLNRNSPLHF. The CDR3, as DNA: TGTGCCCGCAGCTTGCCCGGTCTGAACAGAAATTCACCCCTCCACTTT.

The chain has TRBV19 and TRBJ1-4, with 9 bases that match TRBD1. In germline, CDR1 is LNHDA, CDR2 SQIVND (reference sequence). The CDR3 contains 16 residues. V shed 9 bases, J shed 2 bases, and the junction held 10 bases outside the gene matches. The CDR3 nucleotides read TGTGCCAGCCTGCCCCGACAGGGGGTCACTAATGAAAAACTGTTTTTT. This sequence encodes CASLPRQGVTNEKLFF. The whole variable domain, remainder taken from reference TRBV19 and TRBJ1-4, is DGGITQSPKYLFRKEGQNVTLSCEQNLNHDAMYWYRQDPGQGLRLIYYSQIVNDFQKGDIAEGYSVSREKKESFPLTVTSAQKNPTAFYLCASLPRQGVTNEKLFFGSGTQLSVL.

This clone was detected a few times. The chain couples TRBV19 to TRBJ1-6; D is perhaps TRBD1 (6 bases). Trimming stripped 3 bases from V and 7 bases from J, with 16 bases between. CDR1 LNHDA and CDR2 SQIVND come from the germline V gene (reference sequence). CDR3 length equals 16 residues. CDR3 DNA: TGTGCCAGTAGTATCCCCGACAGGAGGAGAAATTCACCCCTCCACTTT. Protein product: CASSIPDRRRNSPLHF.

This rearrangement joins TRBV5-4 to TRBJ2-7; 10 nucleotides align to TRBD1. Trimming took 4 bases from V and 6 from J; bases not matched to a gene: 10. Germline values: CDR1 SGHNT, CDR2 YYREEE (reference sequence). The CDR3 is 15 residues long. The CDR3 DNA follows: TGTGCCAGCAGCAAGTCCGGGACAGGGGCTACCGAGCAGTACTTC. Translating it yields CASSKSGTGATEQYF.

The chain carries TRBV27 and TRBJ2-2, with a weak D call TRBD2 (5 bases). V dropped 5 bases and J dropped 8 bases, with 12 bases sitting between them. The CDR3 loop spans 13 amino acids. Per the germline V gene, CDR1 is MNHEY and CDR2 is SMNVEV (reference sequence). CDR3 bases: TGTGCCAGCAGTCCTACTCTAGCTGGGGAGCTGTTTTTT. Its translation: CASSPTLAGELFF.

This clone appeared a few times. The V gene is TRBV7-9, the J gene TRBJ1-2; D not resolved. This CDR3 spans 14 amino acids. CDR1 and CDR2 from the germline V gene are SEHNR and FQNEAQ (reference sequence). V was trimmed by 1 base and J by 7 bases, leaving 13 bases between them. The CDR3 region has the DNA TGTGCCAGCAGCTTAGGAAACAGAAGGTTTGGCTACACCTTC. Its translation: CASSLGNRRFGYTF.

CDR3 region: CASSLRLAGGESYEQYF. In nucleotides, the CDR3 is TGCGCCAGCAGCTTGCGGCTAGCGGGGGGGGAATCCTACGAGCAGTACTTC. The chain carries TRBV5-1 and TRBJ2-5; 12 nucleotides line up with TRBD2. The J call could be wrong; TRBJ2-7 is a better fit for the DNA end. Germline values: CDR1 SGHRS, CDR2 YFSETQ. CDR3 length: 17 amino acids.

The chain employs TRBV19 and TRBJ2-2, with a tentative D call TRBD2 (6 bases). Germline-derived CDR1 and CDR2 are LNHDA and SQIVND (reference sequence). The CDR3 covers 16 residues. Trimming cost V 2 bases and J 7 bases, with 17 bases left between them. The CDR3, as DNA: TGTGCCAGTAGTATAAATTCGGGGGTATCGGTCGGGGAGCTGTTTTTT. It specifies CASSINSGVSVGELFF.

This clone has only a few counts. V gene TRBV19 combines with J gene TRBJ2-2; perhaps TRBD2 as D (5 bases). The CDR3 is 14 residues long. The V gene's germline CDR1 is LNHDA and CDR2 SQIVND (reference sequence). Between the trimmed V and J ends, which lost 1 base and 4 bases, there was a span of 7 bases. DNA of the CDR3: TGTGCCAGTAGTATAGTCGCGGGCACCGGGGAGCTGTTTTTT. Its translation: CASSIVAGTGELFF.